These 21 T cell receptor beta chains came from one sample sequenced in a study of control samples from healthy donors and cancer patients (dated by TCRdb to the early 2020s). Libraries were built with the immunoSEQ multiplex PCR assay. TCRdb's version of the immuneACCESS table is confined to in-frame rearrangements and falls short of the full clone set. An unresolved V gene accounts for under half of the shortfall where checked; the remainder is of unknown origin. Recorded for this sample are some 150,000 clones; roughly 89% of them occurred a single time. The ten largest clones capture about 7.6% of the sample. The sequenced sample consisted of blood. These receptors were collected from a man younger than 35 in good health.

The V call is TRBV27, the J call TRBJ2-2; 8 bases fit TRBD2. Germline trimming cut 10 bases from V and 4 bases from J; bases unmatched to any gene: 11. The CDR3 runs to 15 residues. Germline CDR1 is MNHEY and CDR2 is SMNVEV (reference sequence). In DNA, the CDR3 is TGTGCCACCCACGAAGCGGGGGCGGGCACCGGGGAGCTGTTTTTT. Its translation is CATHEAGAGTGELFF.

The chain uses TRBV6-5 and TRBJ2-7, with 7 bases aligning to TRBD2. This CDR3 has 13 amino acids. Trimming removed 6 bases from V and 2 bases from J; junction bases left unmatched: 4. Germline CDR1 is MNHEY and CDR2 is SVGAGI. For the CDR3, the DNA is TGTGCCAGCAGCCTAGCGGCCCCCTACGAGCAGTACTTC. Protein product: CASSLAAPYEQYF.

The chain is built from TRBV10-3 and TRBJ2-5; 8 nucleotides agree with TRBD1. CDR3 size: 14 residues. V was pared by 5 bases and J by 4 bases, with 6 bases of the junction left unmatched. Germline V gives CDR1 ENHRY, CDR2 SYGVKD. The chain's CDR3 is CAISRQGSGETQYF. In nucleotides, the CDR3 is TGTGCCATCAGTAGACAGGGGTCAGGAGAGACCCAGTACTTC.

V gene TRBV14 combines with J gene TRBJ2-1; maybe TRBD1 (6 bases). The V end was cut by 6 bases, the J end by 7 bases, with 16 bases between. The CDR3 has 14 amino acids. Looked up from germline, CDR1 is SGHDN and CDR2 is FVKESK. The DNA of the CDR3 is TGTGCCAGCAGGGCTCAGGGGCTTCTTAATGAGCAGTTCTTC. Translating gives CASRAQGLLNEQFF. Full variable domain (rest looked up from reference TRBV14 and TRBJ2-1): EAGVTQFPSHSVIEKGQTVTLRCDPISGHDNLYWYRRVMGKEIKFLLHFVKESKQDESGMPNNRFLAERTGGTYSTLKVQPAELEDSGVYFCASRAQGLLNEQFFGPGTRLTVL.

The sample holds one count of this clone. The chain has TRBV13 and TRBJ2-7, with 10 bases that match TRBD2. After removal of 2 bases from V and 1 base from J, the junction contained 8 bases not matched to a gene. This CDR3 is built from 17 residues. Germline CDR1 reads PRHDT; CDR2 reads FYEKMQ (reference sequence). The CDR3 loop reads CASSLSGLAVKSYEQYF. The DNA for the CDR3 is TGTGCCAGCAGCTTATCCGGACTAGCGGTAAAATCCTACGAGCAGTACTTC.

This clone came up once. The rearrangement uses TRBV2 and TRBJ1-2, with D unresolved. Trimming took 2 bases from V and 7 from J, leaving 2 bases between them. Germline V gene lookup returns CDR1 SNHLY and CDR2 FYNNEI. This CDR3 spans 10 amino acids. The CDR3: CASSESGYTF. The CDR3 DNA sequence: TGTGCCAGCAGTGAAAGTGGCTACACCTTC.

This rearrangement joins TRBV6-5 to TRBJ1-4; weak D call: TRBD1 (5 bases). The CDR3 consists of 14 residues. The V gene lost 7 bases and the J gene lost 8 bases, with 17 bases spanning the gap. The germline CDR1 and CDR2 sequences are MNHEY and SVGAGI. This CDR3 is CASKAGLSGEKLFF. The CDR3 DNA is TGTGCCAGCAAAGCAGGGTTAAGCGGCGAAAAACTGTTTTTT.

The chain is built from TRBV10-2 and TRBJ2-3; a weak D match, TRBD2 (5 bases). Trimming took 3 bases from V and 3 from J, leaving 7 bases between them. The germline gives CDR1 WSHSY, CDR2 SAAADI. The CDR3 covers 13 residues. The CDR3 loop is CASSEGGTDTQYF. CDR3 coding DNA: TGCGCCAGCAGTGAAGGCGGGACAGATACGCAGTATTTT.

The CDR3 protein is CASSDLSGASYEQYF. The CDR3 nucleotides read TGTGCCAGCAGTGACCTCTCTGGGGCCTCCTACGAGCAGTACTTC. The gene calls are TRBV6-1 and TRBJ2-7; a possible D gene is TRBD1 (5 bases). The ends were cut back, 3 bases at V and 0 bases at J, with 12 bases in the middle. Germline-derived CDR1 and CDR2 are MNHNS and SASEGT. This CDR3 is 15 amino acids long.

The rearrangement uses TRBV3-1 (or the pseudogene TRBV3-2) and TRBJ1-1; possible D gene TRBD1, 6 bases. There are 17 residues in the CDR3. The germline CDR1 and CDR2 sequences are LGHDT and YNNKEL (reference sequence). Deletions cut 4 bases from V and 0 bases from J, with 18 bases between. CDR3 bases: TGTGCCAGCAGCCTTCTCAACGTAGGGACATTGAACACTGAAGCTTTCTTT. Translation gives CASSLLNVGTLNTEAFF.

This chain links TRBV5-4 with TRBJ2-7, with 10 positions matching TRBD2. Germline V gene sequence: CDR1 SGHNT, CDR2 YYREEE (reference sequence). The CDR3 loop spans 15 amino acids. V was clipped by 5 bases and J by 2 bases; unmatched bases: 7. In nucleotides, the CDR3 is TGTGCCAGCAGTCCATCTAGCGGGGGTCCCTACGAGCAGTACTTC. It translates to CASSPSSGGPYEQYF.

In its sample, this clone was seen a few times. The V and J genes are TRBV29-1 and TRBJ2-7; no clear D. Germline loops: CDR1 SQVTM, CDR2 ANQGSEA. The CDR3 is 12 amino acids. Trimming took off 3 bases at V and 0 bases at J, with 6 bases between the two ends. The CDR3 nucleotides are TGCAGCGTTGACCTGGACTCCTACGAGCAGTACTTC. As protein: CSVDLDSYEQYF.

The V and J genes are TRBV6-1 and TRBJ1-6, with D hard to call. Trimming took off 2 bases at V and 7 bases at J, with 12 bases between the two ends. The CDR3 is 15 residues long. Germline V gene lookup returns CDR1 MNHNS and CDR2 SASEGT. This CDR3 is CASSELETGNSPLHF. Written as DNA, the CDR3 is TGTGCCAGCAGTGAACTGGAGACCGGGAATTCACCCCTCCACTTT.

The chain joins TRBV27 to TRBJ1-5; D uncertain. Germline loops: CDR1 MNHEY, CDR2 SMNVEV (reference sequence). With 4 bases removed from V and 0 bases from J, the gap between germline ends came to 7 bases. This CDR3 is 14 amino acids long. This chain's CDR3 is CASSYSDSNQPQHF. CDR3 in DNA: TGTGCCAGCAGTTACAGCGATAGCAATCAGCCCCAGCATTTT.

J is TRBJ2-3 and V is TRBV2, with D unclear. This CDR3 has 15 residues. V was shortened by 2 bases and J by 0 bases, with 9 bases between the two germline ends. CDR1 and CDR2 (germline): SNHLY, FYNNEI. The CDR3 bases are TGTGCCAGCAGTGAAAGGCCGGCAAGCACAGATACGCAGTATTTT. This sequence encodes CASSERPASTDTQYF.

The chain couples TRBV2 to TRBJ2-1; 9 bases are a match to TRBD2. Germline values: CDR1 SNHLY, CDR2 FYNNEI. V lost 6 bases and J lost 6; bases outside the gene matches: 12. The CDR3 sequence is 16 residues long. The CDR3 region is CASRWSAGGNINEQFF. In nucleotides, the CDR3 is TGTGCCAGCAGATGGAGCGCGGGGGGGAACATCAATGAGCAGTTCTTC. The variable domain in full, completed from reference TRBV2 and TRBJ2-1, reads EPEVTQTPSHQVTQMGQEVILRCVPISNHLYFYWYRQILGQKVEFLVSFYNNEISEKSEIFDDQFSVERPDGSNFTLKIRSTKLEDSAMYFCASRWSAGGNINEQFFGPGTRLTVL.

The chain uses TRBV24-1 and TRBJ2-5; D is possibly TRBD2 (6 bases). The length of the CDR3 is 16 residues. From germline, CDR1 is KGHDR and CDR2 SFDVKD. V was clipped by 4 bases and J by 5 bases, with 19 bases between them. In DNA form, the CDR3 reads TGTGCCACCAGTGACCTGGGCCCGGAGGGCGGTGAGACCCAGTACTTC. Protein product: CATSDLGPEGGETQYF.

The genes are TRBV4-3 and TRBJ2-2; D is possibly TRBD1 or TRBD2 (5 bases each). The V gene's germline CDR1 is LGHNA and CDR2 YSLEER. The V end lost 3 bases, the J end lost 4 bases, and 18 bases lay between the germline ends. CDR3 size: 17 residues. CDR3 residues: CASSQSDLRGVTGELFF. As DNA, the CDR3 is TGCGCCAGCAGCCAGTCGGACCTGAGAGGGGTCACCGGGGAGCTGTTTTTT.

This clone was seen a single time. The rearrangement links TRBV6-5 to TRBJ1-4; a possible D gene is TRBD1 (5 bases). Trimming took off 6 bases at V and 7 bases at J, with 18 bases between the two ends. The germline V gene encodes CDR1 MNHEY and CDR2 SVGAGI. The length of the CDR3 is 15 residues. In DNA form, the CDR3 reads TGTGCCAGCAGGCTACTCTCAGGGTTCGGTGAAAAACTGTTTTTT. It specifies CASRLLSGFGEKLFF.

This chain links TRBV4-1 with TRBJ1-3; D may be TRBD1 (6 bases). The germline gives CDR1 MGHRA, CDR2 YSYEKL. Trimming pared 5 bases from V and 3 bases from J, leaving 29 bases between. CDR3 length: 20 residues. CDR3 protein: CASSTLPTGIFLEFGNTIYF. The CDR3 region has the DNA TGCGCCAGCAGCACCCTCCCTACAGGGATCTTCCTTGAGTTTGGAAACACCATATATTTT.

This rearrangement joins TRBV4-1 to TRBJ2-7; TRBD2 matches at 7 bases. The CDR3 is 15 amino acids. V was pared by 2 bases and J by 1 base, with 5 bases of the junction left unmatched. Germline loops: CDR1 MGHRA, CDR2 YSYEKL. The CDR3 loop is CASSQSPGGSYEQYF. The CDR3 bases are TGCGCCAGCAGCCAATCTCCGGGAGGTTCCTACGAGCAGTACTTC.